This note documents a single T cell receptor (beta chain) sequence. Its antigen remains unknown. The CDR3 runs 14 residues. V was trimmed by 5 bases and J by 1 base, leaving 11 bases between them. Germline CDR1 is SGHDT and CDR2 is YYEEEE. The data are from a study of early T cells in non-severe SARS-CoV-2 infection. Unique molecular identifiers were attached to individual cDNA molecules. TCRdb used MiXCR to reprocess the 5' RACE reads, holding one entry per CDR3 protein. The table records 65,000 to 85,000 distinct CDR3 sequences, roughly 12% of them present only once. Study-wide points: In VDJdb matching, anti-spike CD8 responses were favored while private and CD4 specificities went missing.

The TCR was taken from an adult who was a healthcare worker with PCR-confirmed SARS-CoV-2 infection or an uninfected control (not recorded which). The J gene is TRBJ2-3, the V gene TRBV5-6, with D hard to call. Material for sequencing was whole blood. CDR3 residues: CASRWGRGTDTQYF. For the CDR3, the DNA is TGTGCCAGCAGATGGGGTCGGGGCACAGATACGCAGTATTTT.